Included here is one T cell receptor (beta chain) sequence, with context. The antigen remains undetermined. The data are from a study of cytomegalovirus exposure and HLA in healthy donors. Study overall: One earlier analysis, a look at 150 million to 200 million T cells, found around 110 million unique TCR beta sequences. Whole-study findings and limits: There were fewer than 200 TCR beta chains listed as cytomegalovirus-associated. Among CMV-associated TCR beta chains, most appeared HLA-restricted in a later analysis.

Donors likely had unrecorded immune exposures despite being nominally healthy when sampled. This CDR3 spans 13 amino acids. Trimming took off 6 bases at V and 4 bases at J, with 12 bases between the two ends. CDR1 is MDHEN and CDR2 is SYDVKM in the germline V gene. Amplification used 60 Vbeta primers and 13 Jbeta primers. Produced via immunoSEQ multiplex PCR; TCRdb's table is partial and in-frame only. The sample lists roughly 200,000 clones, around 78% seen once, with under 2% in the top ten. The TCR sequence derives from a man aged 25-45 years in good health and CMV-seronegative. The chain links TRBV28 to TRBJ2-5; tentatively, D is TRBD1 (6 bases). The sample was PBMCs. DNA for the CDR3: TGTGCCAGCAGACCCACAGGGATAGAGACCCAGTACTTC. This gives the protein CASRPTGIETQYF. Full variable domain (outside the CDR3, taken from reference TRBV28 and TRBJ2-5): DVKVTQSSRYLVKRTGEKVFLECVQDMDHENMFWYRQDPGLGLRLIYFSYDVKMKEKGDIPEGYSVSREKKERFSLILESASTNQTSMYLCASRPTGIETQYFGPGTRLLVL.